The 2 T cell receptor beta chains listed next were all sequenced from one sample in a study of blood T cell repertoires in COVID-19. Sequencing was performed with immunoSEQ multiplex PCR; in TCRdb, only in-frame clones are kept and a portion is missing. Of about 58,000 clones detected, 89% appear once; the ten largest clones hold about 13%. The material sequenced was peripheral blood. These receptors were taken from a woman aged 55-70 years with active COVID-19.

J is TRBJ2-7 and V is TRBV18; 9 bases agree with TRBD1. CDR3 size: 16 residues. V lost 3 bases and J lost 3; bases outside the gene matches: 9. Germline V gives CDR1 KGHSH, CDR2 LQKENI. The CDR3 region is CASSPTKQGAGYEQYF. The CDR3 DNA is TGTGCCAGCTCACCGACGAAACAGGGGGCGGGCTACGAGCAGTACTTC.

J is TRBJ2-4 and V is TRBV7-6, with 10 bases that match TRBD2. CDR1 SGHVS and CDR2 FNYEAQ come from the germline V gene. The CDR3 is 17 amino acids. With V trimmed by 1 base and J by 8 bases, 11 bases remained unmatched. The CDR3 DNA is TGTGCCAGCAGCTTAGGGGGACTAGCGAGGGGGATAGACATTCAGTACTTC. This translates into CASSLGGLARGIDIQYF.